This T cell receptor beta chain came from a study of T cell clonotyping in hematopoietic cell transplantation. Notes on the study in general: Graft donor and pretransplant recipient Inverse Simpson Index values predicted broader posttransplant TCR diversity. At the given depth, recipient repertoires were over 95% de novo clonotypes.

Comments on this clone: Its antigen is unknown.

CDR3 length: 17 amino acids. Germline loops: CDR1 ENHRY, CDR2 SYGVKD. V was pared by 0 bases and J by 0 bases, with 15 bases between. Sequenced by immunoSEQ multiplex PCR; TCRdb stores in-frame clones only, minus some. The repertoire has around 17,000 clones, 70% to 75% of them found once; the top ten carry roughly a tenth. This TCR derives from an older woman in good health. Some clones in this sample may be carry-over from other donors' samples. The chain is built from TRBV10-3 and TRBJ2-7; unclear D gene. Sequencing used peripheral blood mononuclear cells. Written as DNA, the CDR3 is TGTGCCATCAGTGAGTCTAACTGGCGGCAGGCCTCCTACGAGCAGTACTTC. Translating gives CAISESNWRQASYEQYF.